The 23 T cell receptor beta chains below were found in one sample sequenced in a study of cytomegalovirus exposure and HLA in healthy donors. In the PCR, 60 Vbeta and 13 Jbeta primers were used. The assay was immunoSEQ multiplex PCR, and TCRdb's table has in-frame clones only and misses some. This table has nearly 110,000 clones, roughly 82% appearing once. The sample was PBMCs. These receptors came from a middle-aged man in good health and CMV-seronegative.

This chain uses TRBV6-5 with TRBJ1-1; D possibly corresponds to TRBD1 (6 bases). The germline V gene encodes CDR1 MNHEY and CDR2 SVGAGI. Trimming took off 5 bases at V and 4 bases at J, with 8 bases between the two ends. The CDR3 has 12 amino acids. CDR3 in DNA: TGTGCCAGCAGTCGCAGGGGCACTGAAGCTTTCTTT. Protein sequence: CASSRRGTEAFF.

The chain has TRBV11-2 and TRBJ2-7; D not certain. The germline V gene encodes CDR1 SGHAT and CDR2 FQNNGV. This CDR3 spans 16 amino acids. Trimming pared 1 base from V and 6 bases from J, leaving 19 bases between. The CDR3 sequence is CASSLGGLSPGCEQYV. The CDR3 DNA is TGTGCCAGCAGCTTAGGTGGGCTGTCTCCCGGATGCGAGCAGTACGTC.

This clone has more than one count but fewer than ten. The J gene is TRBJ2-2, the V gene TRBV18; a possible D gene is TRBD1 (6 bases). Per the germline V gene, CDR1 is KGHSH and CDR2 is LQKENI. The CDR3 spans 16 residues. Trimming removed 3 bases from V and 4 bases from J, with 15 bases in between. Here the CDR3 reads CASSPRTTGPTGELFF. CDR3 DNA sequence: TGTGCCAGCTCACCCCGTACGACAGGACCCACCGGGGAGCTGTTTTTT.

The genes are TRBV7-9 and TRBJ1-1; 8 bases fit TRBD1. The CDR3 runs to 14 residues. The J segment lost 1 base and the V segment lost 6 bases, leaving 4 bases of the junction unmatched. Germline V gene sequence: CDR1 SEHNR, CDR2 FQNEAQ (reference sequence). CDR3 sequence (DNA): TGTGCCAGCAGAATAGACAGGGGGAACACTGAAGCTTTCTTT. Its protein product is CASRIDRGNTEAFF.

A single count supports this clone. The rearrangement joins TRBV27 to TRBJ1-4; 7 bases are a match to TRBD1. After removal of 3 bases from V and 5 bases from J, the junction contained 9 bases not matched to a gene. The CDR3 sequence is 16 residues long. Germline V lookup: CDR1 MNHEY, CDR2 SMNVEV (reference sequence). CDR3 region: CASSFHPGQQNEKLFF. The CDR3 DNA follows: TGTGCCAGCAGTTTTCACCCGGGACAGCAAAATGAAAAACTGTTTTTT.

The gene calls are TRBV7-3 and TRBJ2-7, with 7 positions matching TRBD1. The CDR3 has 16 amino acids. Germline V gene lookup returns CDR1 SGHTA and CDR2 FQGTGA. V lost 5 bases, J lost 0 bases, and 10 bases stayed unmatched. The CDR3 DNA sequence: TGTGCCAGCAGCCTATCAGGGGGAAGTGCCTCCTACGAGCAGTACTTC. It encodes CASSLSGGSASYEQYF.

The chain has TRBV28 and TRBJ1-1; D possibly corresponds to TRBD1 (6 bases). V lost 4 bases and J lost 2, with 14 bases in between. The CDR3 has 15 amino acids. Per the germline V gene, CDR1 is MDHEN and CDR2 is SYDVKM. This chain's CDR3 is CASSSPGGPNTEAFF. In DNA, the CDR3 is TGTGCCAGCAGTTCCCCGGGGGGCCCAAACACTGAAGCTTTCTTT.

The rearrangement joins TRBV5-1 to TRBJ2-3, with 8 bases that match TRBD2. Trimming removed 1 base from V and 4 bases from J; junction bases left unmatched: 11. Germline CDR1 reads SGHRS; CDR2 reads YFSETQ. The CDR3 contains 17 residues. DNA for the CDR3: TGCGCCAGCAGCTTGCGGACTAGCCGGGAAAATCCAGATACGCAGTATTTT. Translating it yields CASSLRTSRENPDTQYF.

This clone was picked up one time. The J gene is TRBJ1-3, the V gene TRBV5-1; D ambiguous. From germline, CDR1 is SGHRS and CDR2 YFSETQ. Trimming took 0 bases from V and 3 from J, leaving 4 bases between them. This CDR3 has 13 amino acids. The CDR3 loop is CASSLDSGNTIYF. The DNA of the CDR3 is TGCGCCAGCAGCTTGGACAGTGGAAACACCATATATTTT.

The J gene is TRBJ2-5, the V gene TRBV7-2; D not resolved. V lost 1 base to trimming and J lost 5 bases, with 8 bases between them. The CDR3 length is 13 residues. Germline CDR1 SGHTA, CDR2 FQGNSA. The DNA of the CDR3 is TGTGCCAGCAGCTTAGGAGGTCGCGAGACCCAGTACTTC. Amino acids: CASSLGGRETQYF. Together with reference TRBV7-2 and TRBJ2-5, the CDR3 gives the full variable domain: GAGVSQSPSNKVTEKGKDVELRCDPISGHTALYWYRQSLGQGLEFLIYFQGNSAPDKSGLPSDRFSAERTGGSVSTLTIQRTQQEDSAVYLCASSLGGRETQYFGPGTRLLVL.

This clone was observed once. The chain couples TRBV27 to TRBJ1-6, with unresolved D. CDR1 and CDR2 (germline): MNHEY, SMNVEV (reference sequence). The ends were cut back, 2 bases at V and 7 bases at J, with 6 bases in the middle. The length of the CDR3 is 13 residues. CDR3 in amino acids: CASSLGGNSPLHF. The CDR3 DNA reads as TGTGCCAGCAGTTTAGGCGGAAATTCACCCCTCCACTTT.

The chain uses TRBV27 and TRBJ2-7; the D gene is possibly TRBD1 (6 bases). The CDR3 length is 15 residues. V lost 4 bases and J lost 2, with 15 bases in between. Germline CDR1 and CDR2: MNHEY and SMNVEV (reference sequence). This CDR3 is CASSSYRGDTYEQYF. In nucleotides, the CDR3 is TGTGCCAGCAGTTCTTACAGAGGGGACACCTACGAGCAGTACTTC.

This chain joins TRBV10-2 and TRBJ1-5; D not certain. V was shortened by 10 bases and J by 7 bases, with 17 bases between the two germline ends. Germline V gene data show CDR1 as WSHSY and CDR2 as SAAADI. CDR3 length equals 13 residues. In DNA, the CDR3 is TGCGCCACTACCTTATCTATGATCCAGCCCCAGCATTTT. Amino acids: CATTLSMIQPQHF.

This chain connects TRBV29-1 to TRBJ1-1, with D possibly TRBD1 on 5 matching bases. The CDR3 runs 13 residues. CDR1 SQVTM and CDR2 ANQGSEA come from the germline V gene. V lost 7 bases and J lost 1, with 13 bases in between. CDR3 in amino acids: CSGGGHSNTEAFF. CDR3 sequence (DNA): TGCAGCGGGGGAGGACACTCGAACACTGAAGCTTTCTTT.

This chain connects TRBV6-1 to TRBJ2-3, with a tentative D call TRBD1 (5 bases). CDR1 is MNHNS and CDR2 is SASEGT in the germline V gene. V was pared by 6 bases and J by 0 bases, with 10 bases between. The CDR3 totals 14 residues. In nucleotides, the CDR3 is TGTGCCAGCAGCCCGACAGCCAGCACAGATACGCAGTATTTT. It codes for CASSPTASTDTQYF.

The rearrangement joins TRBV2 to TRBJ1-5, with D perhaps matching TRBD1 (5 bases). The germline V gene has CDR1 SNHLY and CDR2 FYNNEI. Trimming removed 4 bases from V and 6 bases from J, with 19 bases in between. The CDR3 runs 16 residues. The CDR3 DNA reads TGTGCCAGCAGTGCACCGGGTGGGGGGGTAGGTCAGCCCCAGCATTTT. This encodes CASSAPGGGVGQPQHF.

A single count supports this clone. This rearrangement joins TRBV11-2 to TRBJ1-2, with 8 bases that match TRBD1. V lost 4 bases to trimming and J lost 8 bases; unmatched junction nucleotides: 6. This CDR3 is built from 13 residues. Germline V CDR1 and CDR2: SGHAT, FQNNGV. CDR3 residues: CASSSAGGPGYTF. CDR3 bases: TGTGCCAGCAGCTCTGCAGGGGGCCCCGGCTACACCTTC.

A note on this clone: At one end, the junction sequence differs from germline, possibly due to a read error. The chain uses TRBV7-8 and TRBJ1-1; D is uncertain. Germline lookup yields CDR1 SGHVS and CDR2 FQNEAQ. The CDR3 is 18 residues long. This chain's CDR3 is CASSLVVGGLVRNPEAFF. The CDR3, as DNA: TGTGCCAGCAGCTTAGTAGTAGGAGGTTTGGTAAGGAACCCTGAAGCTTTCTTT.

The chain uses TRBV5-6 and TRBJ1-3; possible D gene TRBD1, 6 bases. V gave up 4 bases and J gave up 4 bases, with 15 bases separating them. CDR1 is SGHDT and CDR2 is YYEEEE in the germline V gene. The CDR3 runs to 15 residues. CDR3 in DNA: TGTGCCAGCAGCCCCATCTCAGGACAGGGAAACACCATATATTTT. Residues: CASSPISGQGNTIYF.

The V and J genes are TRBV27 and TRBJ1-1; D unresolved. The CDR3 has 14 residues. The germline V and J ends were trimmed by 5 bases and 0 bases, with 10 bases remaining between them. CDR1 is MNHEY and CDR2 is SMNVEV in the germline V gene (reference sequence). The CDR3 bases are TGTGCCAGCAGTATTGGAGGATTGAACACTGAAGCTTTCTTT. It yields the protein CASSIGGLNTEAFF.

The V call is TRBV4-3, the J call TRBJ2-7, with 7 bases that match TRBD1. The V segment lost 0 bases and the J segment 4 bases; nucleotides outside the gene matches: 12. The CDR3 loop spans 17 amino acids. CDR1 is LGHNA, CDR2 YSLEER, per germline. The CDR3 region has the DNA TGCGCCAGCAGCCAAGATCCAGGACAGGCCCCCACTTACGAGCAGTACTTC. Residues: CASSQDPGQAPTYEQYF.

The CDR3 loop is CASSLDFSAGELFF. CDR3 DNA sequence: TGTGCCAGCAGCTTAGATTTCAGCGCCGGGGAGCTGTTTTTT. The V gene is TRBV7-9, the J gene TRBJ2-2; no clear D. Trimming shortened V by 1 base and J by 6 bases, and 9 bases separated the two germline ends. CDR3 size: 14 residues. Germline CDR1 and CDR2: SEHNR and FQNEAQ (reference sequence). Complete variable domain (other parts from reference TRBV7-9 and TRBJ2-2): DTGVSQNPRHKITKRGQNVTFRCDPISEHNRLYWYRQTLGQGPEFLTYFQNEAQLEKSRLLSDRFSAERPKGSFSTLEIQRTEQGDSAMYLCASSLDFSAGELFFGEGSRLTVL.

V is TRBV14 and J is TRBJ1-3; the D gene is possibly TRBD1 (5 bases). V gave up 4 bases and J gave up 0 bases, with 16 bases separating them. Per the germline V gene, CDR1 is SGHDN and CDR2 is FVKESK. The CDR3 is made up of 17 amino acids. The CDR3 region is CASSRLGGLRSGNTIYF. CDR3 in DNA: TGTGCCAGCAGCCGCCTCGGGGGACTCCGCTCTGGAAACACCATATATTTT.